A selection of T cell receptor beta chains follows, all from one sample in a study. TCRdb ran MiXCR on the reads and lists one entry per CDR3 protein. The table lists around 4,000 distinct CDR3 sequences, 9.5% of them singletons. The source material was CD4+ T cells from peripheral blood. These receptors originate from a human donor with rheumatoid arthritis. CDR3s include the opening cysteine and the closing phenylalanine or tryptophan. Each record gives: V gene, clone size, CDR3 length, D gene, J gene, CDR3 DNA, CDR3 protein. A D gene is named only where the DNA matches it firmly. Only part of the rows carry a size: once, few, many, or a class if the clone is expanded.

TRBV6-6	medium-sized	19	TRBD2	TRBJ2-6	TGTGCCAGCAGTGGGGGGAAGACTAGCGGGAGAGAGGGGGCCAACGTCCTGACTTTC	CASSGGKTSGREGANVLTF
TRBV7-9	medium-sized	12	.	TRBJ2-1	TGTGCCAGCAGCTCACTACCCTCCCAGGAGTTCTTC	CASSSLPSQEFF
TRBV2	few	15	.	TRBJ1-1	TGTGCCAGCAGTGAATTTCGTGAAGAGAACACTGAAGCTTTCTTT	CASSEFREENTEAFF
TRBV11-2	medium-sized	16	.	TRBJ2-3	TGTGCCAGCAGCTCCGACAACCGACGGAGCACAGATACGCAGTATTTT	CASSSDNRRSTDTQYF
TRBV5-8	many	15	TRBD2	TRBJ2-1	TGTGCCAGCAGCCCCCATAGCGGGAGCTACAATGAGCAGTTCTTC	CASSPHSGSYNEQFF
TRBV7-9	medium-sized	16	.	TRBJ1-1	TGTGCCAGCAGCCCAGGCCTCGGGAAGCTGAACACTGAAGCTTTCTTT	CASSPGLGKLNTEAFF
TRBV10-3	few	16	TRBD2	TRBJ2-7	TGTGCCATCAGTGGGACGACTAGCGGGAGAGCCGACGAGCAGTACTTC	CAISGTTSGRADEQYF
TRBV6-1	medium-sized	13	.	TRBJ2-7	TGTGCCAGCAATACCTGGGGGGAATACGAGCAGTACTTC	CASNTWGEYEQYF
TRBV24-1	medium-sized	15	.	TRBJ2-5	TGTGCCACCAGTGATACAGGAAGGGACCAAGAGACCCAGTACTTC	CATSDTGRDQETQYF
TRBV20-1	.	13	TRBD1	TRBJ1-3	TGCAGTGCCATAGACAGGGGGCCAGACACCATATATTTT	CSAIDRGPDTIYF
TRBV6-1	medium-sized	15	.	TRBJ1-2	TGTGCCAGCAGTGAAGCATACGACAGACCATATGGCTACACCTTC	CASSEAYDRPYGYTF
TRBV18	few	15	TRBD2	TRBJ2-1	TGTGCCAGCTCACCGCAGCGGGACTCCTACAATGAGCAGTTCTTC	CASSPQRDSYNEQFF
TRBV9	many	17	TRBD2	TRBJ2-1	TGTGCCAGCAGCGTATCGCCGACTAGCGGGATTTCGAATGAGCAGTTCTTC	CASSVSPTSGISNEQFF
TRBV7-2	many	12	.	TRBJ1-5	TGTGCCAGCACATCCGGCAATCAGCCCCAGCATTTT	CASTSGNQPQHF
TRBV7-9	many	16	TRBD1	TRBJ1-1	TGTGCCAGCAGCTTAGAGGGGGCAGGGTTGTTCACTGAAGCTTTCTTT	CASSLEGAGLFTEAFF
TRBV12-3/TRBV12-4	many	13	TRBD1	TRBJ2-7	TGTGCCAGTCTCCCCGGGACAGGCTACGAGCAGTACTTC	CASLPGTGYEQYF
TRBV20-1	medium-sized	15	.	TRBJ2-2	TGCAGTGCTCCCTTCCCTTCGGACAACACCGGGGAGCTGTTTTTT	CSAPFPSDNTGELFF
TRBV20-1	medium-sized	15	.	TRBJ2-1	TGCAGTGCTAGAGATGCGACTAATCCCTACAATGAGCAGTTCTTC	CSARDATNPYNEQFF
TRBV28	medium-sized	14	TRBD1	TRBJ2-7	TGTGCCAGCAGTTCATTACAGGGGCTGGACGAGCAGTACTTC	CASSSLQGLDEQYF
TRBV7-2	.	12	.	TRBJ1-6	TGTGCCAGCAGCTTAATACATTCACCCCTCCACTTT	CASSLIHSPLHF
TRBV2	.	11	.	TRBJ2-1	TGTGCCAGCAGTCGGGACCCAAGACAGTTCTTC	CASSRDPRQFF
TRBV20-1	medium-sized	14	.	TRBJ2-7	TGCAGTGCTAGAGATCTAGATAGCTCCTACGAGCAGTACTTC	CSARDLDSSYEQYF
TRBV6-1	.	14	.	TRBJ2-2	TGTGCCAGCATTCACGGAGGTGGGAGAGGGGAGCTGTTTTTT	CASIHGGGRGELFF
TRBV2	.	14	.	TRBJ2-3	TGTGCCAGCATCCCGACAGAGCACACAGATACGCAGTATTTT	CASIPTEHTDTQYF
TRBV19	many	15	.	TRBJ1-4	TGTGCCAGTAGGGGACTATTTGCAACTAATGAAAAACTGTTTTTT	CASRGLFATNEKLFF
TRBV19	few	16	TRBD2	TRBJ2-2	TGTGCCAGTAAACCGGGACTAGCGGTTGGCACCGGGGAGCTGTTTTTT	CASKPGLAVGTGELFF
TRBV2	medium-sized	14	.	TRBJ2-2	TGTGCCAGCATTAACAGGAGGGGGGCCGGGGAGCTGTTTTTT	CASINRRGAGELFF
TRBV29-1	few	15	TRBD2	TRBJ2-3	TGCAGCGTTGTTCCCCCGGGAGGGGTCATGGATACGCAGTATTTT	CSVVPPGGVMDTQYF
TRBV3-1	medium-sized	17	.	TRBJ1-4	TGTGCCAGCAGCCAAGATGACCCTTTCCCAACTAATGAAAAACTGTTTTTT	CASSQDDPFPTNEKLFF
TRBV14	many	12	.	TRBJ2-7	TGTGCCAGCAGCCAAGTACCCACGGAGCAGTACTTC	CASSQVPTEQYF
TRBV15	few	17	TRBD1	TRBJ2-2	TGTGCCACCAGCAGAGACAGACAGGGGGCTTCCACCGGGGAGCTGTTTTTT	CATSRDRQGASTGELFF
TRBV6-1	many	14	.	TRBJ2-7	TGTGCCAGCAGTGGTCGGGCGCCTCAAGAGGAGCAGTACTTC	CASSGRAPQEEQYF
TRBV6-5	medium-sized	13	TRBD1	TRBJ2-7	TGTGCCAGCAAACGGAGCGCAGGGGGCGAGCAGTACTTC	CASKRSAGGEQYF
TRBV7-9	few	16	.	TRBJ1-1	TGTGCCAGCAGCCCTCATCCCGGACTAAAATTGACTGAAGCTTTCTTT	CASSPHPGLKLTEAFF
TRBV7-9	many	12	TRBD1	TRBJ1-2	TGTGCCAGCAGCGATACAGGGGATGGCTACACCTTC	CASSDTGDGYTF
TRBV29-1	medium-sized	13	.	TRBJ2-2	TGCAGCGTTGGGAGTATGGGGACCGGGGAGCTGTTTTTT	CSVGSMGTGELFF
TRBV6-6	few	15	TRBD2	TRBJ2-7	TGTGCCAGCAGAAAAACTAGCGGGAGCAGCTACGAGCAGTACTTC	CASRKTSGSSYEQYF
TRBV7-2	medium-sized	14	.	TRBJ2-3	TGTGCCATCGAGGACTGGTCTAGCACAGATACGCAGTATTTT	CAIEDWSSTDTQYF
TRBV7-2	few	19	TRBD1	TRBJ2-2	TGTGCCAGCAGCTTAGTCCCCCTGACAGGGGGCGCGAACACCGGGGAGCTGTTTTTT	CASSLVPLTGGANTGELFF
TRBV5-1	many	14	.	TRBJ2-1	TGCGCCAGCAGCAGGGGGCGGGATGACAATGAGCAGTTCTTC	CASSRGRDDNEQFF
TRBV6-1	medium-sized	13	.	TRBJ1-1	TGTGCCAGCAGTGCCCTCCGGGACTCGGAGCCCTTCTTT	CASSALRDSEPFF
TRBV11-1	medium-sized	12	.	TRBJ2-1	TGTGCCAGCAGCTACGTCGGGGATGAGCAGTTCTTC	CASSYVGDEQFF
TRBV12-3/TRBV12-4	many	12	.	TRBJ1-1	TGTGCCAGCAGTCGGGAGAACACTGAAGCTTTCTTT	CASSRENTEAFF
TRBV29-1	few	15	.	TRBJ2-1	TGCAGCGTCGGGACCCCCACGGGAAATTACAATGAGCAGTTCTTC	CSVGTPTGNYNEQFF
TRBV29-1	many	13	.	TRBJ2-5	TGCAGCGTCGGACGAAATCCACAAGAGACCCAGTACTTC	CSVGRNPQETQYF
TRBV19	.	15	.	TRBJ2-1	TGTGCCAGTAGTAGACGACAGGGAGGGTCGAATGAGCAGTTCTTC	CASSRRQGGSNEQFF
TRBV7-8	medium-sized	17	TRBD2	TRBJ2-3	TGTGCCAGCAGCTTAGCGGCCGGGACTAGCGGGACAGATACGCAGTATTTT	CASSLAAGTSGTDTQYF
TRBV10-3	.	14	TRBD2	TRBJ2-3	TGTGCCATTACGGGGGGGACTAGCGGGAACACGCAGTATTTT	CAITGGTSGNTQYF
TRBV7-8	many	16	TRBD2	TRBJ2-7	TGTGCCAGCAGCAAACCGGGACTACCTGTTTTGGACGAGCAGTACTTC	CASSKPGLPVLDEQYF
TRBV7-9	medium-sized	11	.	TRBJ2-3	TGTGCCAGCAGCTTCGGGGATACGCAGTATTTT	CASSFGDTQYF
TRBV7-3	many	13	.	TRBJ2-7	TGTGCCAGCAGCTTAAAGGGGGGGTACGAGCAGTACTTC	CASSLKGGYEQYF
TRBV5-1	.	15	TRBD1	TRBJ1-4	TGCGCCAGCAGCTGGTCCGGGACAGCTAATGAAAAACTGTTTTTT	CASSWSGTANEKLFF
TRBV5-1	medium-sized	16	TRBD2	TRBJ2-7	TGCGCCAGCAGCTTCGACACTAGCGGGGTCACCTACGAGCAGTACTTC	CASSFDTSGVTYEQYF